This T cell receptor beta chain was found in a study of OX40 agonist ivuxolimab in advanced cancers. About the full investigation: Ivuxolimab was a fully human IgG2 agonistic monoclonal antibody targeting the costimulatory receptor OX40 (CD134). Intravenous ivuxolimab was administered to patients every 2 weeks at six dose levels: 0.01, 0.1, 0.3, 1.5, 3 and 10 mg/kg. Of the approximately 50 dose-escalation patients, hepatocellular carcinoma was present in around 19, melanoma in some 15, renal cell carcinoma in 9 and head and neck cancer in 9. The dose-escalation cohort was around 84% male with a mean age of approximately 60 years, ranging from roughly 20 to 85. Patients were allowed to have had prior anti-PD-1, anti-PD-L1 or anti-CTLA-4 therapy, and 40% of the dose-escalation patients had been treated with checkpoint inhibitors. Partial responses were achieved by three dose-escalation patients, of whom one had hepatocellular carcinoma and two had cutaneous melanoma. The point of sequencing TCRbeta in the periphery was to test whether ivuxolimab changed TCR sequence diversity and drove clonal T-cell expansion. The paper covers the monotherapy dose-escalation part of the phase I ivuxolimab trial, which included N = 52 patients. Here is what the overall study found, with its caveats: At doses of 0.1 to 3.0 mg/kg, clonal expansion of both CD4+ and CD8+ T cells in blood was seen between baseline and week 6. Low levels of normalized T-cell clonal expansion were also seen in some nonresponding patients. In partial responders in the 0.1-3.0 mg/kg groups, normalized peripheral clonal expansion was found to be among the lowest, especially among CD8+ T cells. The antigen specificity of the clonally expanded peripheral T cells was not determined. After ivuxolimab, more expanded clones were found on average in CD8+ T cells than in CD4+ T cells.

For sequencing of the TCRbeta CDR3 region, genomic DNA was extracted from the sorted cells. The immunoSEQ Assay was used for sequencing of TCRbeta CDR3 regions. TCRdb re-hosts the immuneACCESS table, in-frame sequences only. Its copies lack some clones; in the studies checked, an unresolved V gene accounts for under half of them, and the cause for the rest is not known. The table for this sample lists about 46,000 clones; roughly 86% of them were counted only once. The top ten constitute 11% of the sample. The CDR3 goes from the cysteine to the phenylalanine over 15 residues. Only the CDR3 DNA stays, 45 bases, in frame from base 1. Between the V and J ends, shortened by 4 bases and 1 base respectively, the junction contains 13 bases. CDR1 ENHRY and CDR2 SYGVKD were looked up in the germline V gene. As for this clone: No cognate antigen has been identified for it. No clone much larger than this one lies a single base away; base qualities are absent.

Patients with autoimmune disease history or receiving systemic immunosuppression were excluded from the trial. In every dose cohort, peripheral blood was drawn for TCR sequencing at baseline, cycle 4 day 1, and cycle 7 day 1. Samples were obtained from an open-label, multicenter, first-in-human phase I dose-escalation trial of ivuxolimab. Adults with locally advanced or metastatic melanoma, renal cell, hepatocellular, or head and neck squamous cell carcinoma were enrolled in the trial. Before TCR sequencing, CD4+ and CD8+ T cells were separately sorted from peripheral blood. The input for sequencing was CD4+ or CD8+ T cells sorted from blood, taken in a trial of the OX40 agonist ivuxolimab. The receptor was derived from an adult with an advanced solid tumor such as melanoma, head and neck, liver or kidney cancer. The chain is made from TRBV10-3 and TRBJ1-2; too little of a D gene remains to name it. For the CDR3, the sequence is CAISGRLESNYGYTF. Here is the DNA: TGTGCCATCAGTGGAAGACTGGAAAGTAACTATGGCTACACCTTC.